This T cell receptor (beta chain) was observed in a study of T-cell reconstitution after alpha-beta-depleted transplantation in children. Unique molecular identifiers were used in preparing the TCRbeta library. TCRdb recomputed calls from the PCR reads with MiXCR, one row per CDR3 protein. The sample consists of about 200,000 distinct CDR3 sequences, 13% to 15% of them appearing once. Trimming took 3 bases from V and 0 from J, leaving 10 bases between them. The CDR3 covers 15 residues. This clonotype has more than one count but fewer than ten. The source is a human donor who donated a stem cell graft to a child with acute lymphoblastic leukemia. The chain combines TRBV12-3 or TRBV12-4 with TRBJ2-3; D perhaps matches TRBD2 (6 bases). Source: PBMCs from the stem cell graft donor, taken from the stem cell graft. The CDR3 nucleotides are TGTGCCAGCAGTTTCCTAGCGTCTAGCACAGATACGCAGTATTTT. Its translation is CASSFLASSTDTQYF.